These 14 T cell receptor delta chains were all obtained from the same sample, sequenced in a study of gamma-delta T cells after stem cell transplantation. TCRdb fed the RT-PCR reads to CATT. The sample includes thousands of delta-chain clones, about 25% seen only once; the top ten take around 7.7%. Sequencing was performed on gamma-delta T cells. These TCRs come from a human donor. It is not recorded whose cells these are; they may come from a transplant donor.

Worth noting for this clone: Sequence at one end of the junction differs from germline and may be a read error. Distinct nucleotide sequences in the sample also encode this CDR3. The J gene is TRDJ3, the V gene TRDV2, with TRDD3 matching over 9 bases. From germline, CDR1 is GEAIGNYY and CDR2 EKD. The CDR3 has 20 residues. In nucleotides, the CDR3 is TGTGCCTGTGACAACGTCCTGGGGGATTACAGCTCCTGGGACACCCGCCAGATGTTTTTC. As protein: CACDNVLGDYSSWDTRQMFF.

In its sample, this clone ranks as medium-sized. The rearrangement joins TRDV1 to TRDJ1; 10 positions agree with TRDD3. Unmatched junction bases numbered 23, after V lost 1 base and J lost 0 bases. The CDR3 length is 23 residues. CDR1 and CDR2 (germline): TSWWSYY, QGS. The CDR3 sequence: CALGEPVFPYWGIRGFYTDKLIF. DNA of the CDR3: TGTGCTCTTGGGGAACCCGTCTTCCCGTACTGGGGGATCCGGGGTTTTTACACCGATAAACTCATCTTT.

V usage is TRDV1 and J usage is TRDJ1, with TRDD3 identical over 9 bases. The CDR3 length is 21 residues. The V gene end was trimmed by 0 bases and the J gene end by 3 bases; junction bases not matched to a gene: 20. The germline gives CDR1 TSWWSYY, CDR2 QGS. The CDR3 loop reads CALGELDSPLGYWGTSDKLIF. CDR3 nucleotide sequence: TGTGCTCTTGGGGAACTAGACAGCCCGCTCGGATACTGGGGGACATCCGATAAACTCATCTTT.

The genes are TRDV1 and TRDJ1, with D possibly TRDD3 on 7 matching bases. Germline V gene lookup returns CDR1 TSWWSYY and CDR2 QGS. Trimming left V 3 bases short and J 3 bases short, with 29 bases between. The CDR3 consists of 20 residues. The CDR3 loop is CALGDPFPFLGVTYADKLIF. Here the CDR3 DNA reads TGTGCTCTTGGGGATCCCTTCCCCTTTCTGGGGGTTACGTACGCCGATAAACTCATCTTT.

This clone was recorded a few times. A far larger clone is a single base away, which makes a read error likely. The chain employs TRDV2 and TRDJ1, with 7 bases that match TRDD3. The CDR3 runs to 15 residues. CDR1 and CDR2 (germline): GEAIGNYY, EKD. V trimming: 1 base; J trimming: 0 bases; junction bases outside the gene matches: 4. CDR3 protein: CACDTLLGHTDKLIF. The CDR3 DNA sequence: TGTGCCTGTGACACTTTACTGGGGCACACCGATAAACTCATCTTT.

This clone was observed once. A much larger clone lies one base from this, so it may be a read error. The gene calls are TRDV2 and TRDJ1; 12 bases align to TRDD3. This CDR3 is built from 18 residues. V dropped 0 bases and J dropped 4; count of bases not matched to a gene: 11. Germline V gene lookup returns CDR1 GEAIGNYY and CDR2 EKD. The CDR3 loop is CACDTGTGGYWPDDKLIF. The CDR3 DNA follows: TGTGCCTGTGACACCGGTACTGGGGGATACTGGCCGGACGATAAACTCATCTTT.

This clone qualifies as medium-sized. This sequence joins TRDV1 and TRDJ1; tentatively, D is TRDD3 (5 bases). V was trimmed by 0 bases and J by 6 bases, leaving 14 bases between them. Germline V gene lookup returns CDR1 TSWWSYY and CDR2 QGS. The CDR3 runs 15 residues. This CDR3 reads CALGELGRGLYKLIF. CDR3 bases: TGTGCTCTTGGGGAACTAGGGCGGGGACTATATAAACTCATCTTT.

This clone was observed a few times. This may be a read error: a much more frequent sequence differs by one nucleotide. The same CDR3 arises from other DNA sequences in this sample as well. The V and J genes are TRDV2 and TRDJ3; 7 positions agree with TRDD3. The CDR3 covers 18 residues. V lost 3 bases and J lost 0; bases outside the gene matches: 7. The V gene's germline CDR1 is GEAIGNYY and CDR2 EKD. In DNA form, the CDR3 reads TGTGCCTGTGACCTACTAGGGGATAGCTCCTGGGACACCCGACAGATGTTTTTC. It specifies CACDLLGDSSWDTRQMFF.

The chain recombines TRDV1 with TRDJ1; the D is unclear. V gave up 1 base and J gave up 4 bases, with 16 bases separating them. This CDR3 is built from 16 residues. CDR1 is TSWWSYY and CDR2 is QGS in the germline V gene. CDR3 residues: CALGEPRLSGCDKLIF. The DNA for the CDR3 is TGTGCTCTTGGGGAACCCCGCCTCTCCGGGTGCGATAAACTCATCTTT.

Regarding this clone: This could be a read error, since a much larger clone is one nucleotide away. V is TRDV2 and J is TRDJ3; TRDD3 matches at 12 bases. This CDR3 has 18 residues. The V gene's germline CDR1 is GEAIGNYY and CDR2 EKD. This CDR3 reads CACDNTGGYSWYTRQMFF. The CDR3 region has the DNA TGTGCCTGTGACAATACTGGGGGATACTCCTGGTACACCCGACAGATGTTTTTC.

The sample holds one count of this clone. A much larger clone differs by one base, so this may be a read error. The chain uses TRDV1 and TRDJ2; either TRDD2 or TRDD3 may fit D (7 bases each). The CDR3 totals 20 residues. The V gene lost 3 bases and the J gene lost 6 bases, with 29 bases spanning the gap. The germline gives CDR1 TSWWSYY, CDR2 QGS. The DNA for the CDR3 is TGTGCTCTTGGGGAGGTCTTCCTATGGGCCACTGGGGCCCAGCCAGCACAACTCTTCTTT. Protein product: CALGEVFLWATGAQPAQLFF.

This clone appeared a few times. This may stem from a read error, because a much larger clone lies one nucleotide away. The sample holds other DNA sequences that translate to the same CDR3. V gene TRDV2 combines with J gene TRDJ1; 10 bases are shared with TRDD3. Germline V lookup: CDR1 GEAIGNYY, CDR2 EKD. The CDR3 is 14 residues long. The CDR3 coding sequence is TGTGCCTGCGACACCTGGGGGATATCGCGGAAACTCATCTTT. Encoded protein: CACDTWGISRKLIF.

This clone appeared a few times. The J gene is TRDJ1, the V gene TRDV1; 10 bases fit TRDD3. The CDR3 covers 17 residues. Germline V gives CDR1 TSWWSYY, CDR2 QGS. With 8 bases clipped from V and 0 bases from J, the junction kept 12 bases outside the gene matches. The CDR3 nucleotides are TGTGCTCTTTTTCCTACTGGGGGATTCAGGTACACCGATAAACTCATCTTT. It specifies CALFPTGGFRYTDKLIF.

This clone has only a few counts. A much larger clone differs from this one at a single base, so this may be a read error. Other DNA variants within this sample encode the same CDR3. V and J are TRDV2 and TRDJ3; tentatively, D is TRDD3 (6 bases). The CDR3 has 20 amino acids. V lost 0 bases to trimming and J lost 0 bases, with 17 bases between them. Germline V gives CDR1 GEAIGNYY, CDR2 EKD. This CDR3 reads CACDTPWGSPPSWDTRQMFF. The CDR3 DNA reads TGTGCCTGTGACACCCCGTGGGGGTCACCACCCTCCTGGGACACCCGACAGATGTTTTTC.